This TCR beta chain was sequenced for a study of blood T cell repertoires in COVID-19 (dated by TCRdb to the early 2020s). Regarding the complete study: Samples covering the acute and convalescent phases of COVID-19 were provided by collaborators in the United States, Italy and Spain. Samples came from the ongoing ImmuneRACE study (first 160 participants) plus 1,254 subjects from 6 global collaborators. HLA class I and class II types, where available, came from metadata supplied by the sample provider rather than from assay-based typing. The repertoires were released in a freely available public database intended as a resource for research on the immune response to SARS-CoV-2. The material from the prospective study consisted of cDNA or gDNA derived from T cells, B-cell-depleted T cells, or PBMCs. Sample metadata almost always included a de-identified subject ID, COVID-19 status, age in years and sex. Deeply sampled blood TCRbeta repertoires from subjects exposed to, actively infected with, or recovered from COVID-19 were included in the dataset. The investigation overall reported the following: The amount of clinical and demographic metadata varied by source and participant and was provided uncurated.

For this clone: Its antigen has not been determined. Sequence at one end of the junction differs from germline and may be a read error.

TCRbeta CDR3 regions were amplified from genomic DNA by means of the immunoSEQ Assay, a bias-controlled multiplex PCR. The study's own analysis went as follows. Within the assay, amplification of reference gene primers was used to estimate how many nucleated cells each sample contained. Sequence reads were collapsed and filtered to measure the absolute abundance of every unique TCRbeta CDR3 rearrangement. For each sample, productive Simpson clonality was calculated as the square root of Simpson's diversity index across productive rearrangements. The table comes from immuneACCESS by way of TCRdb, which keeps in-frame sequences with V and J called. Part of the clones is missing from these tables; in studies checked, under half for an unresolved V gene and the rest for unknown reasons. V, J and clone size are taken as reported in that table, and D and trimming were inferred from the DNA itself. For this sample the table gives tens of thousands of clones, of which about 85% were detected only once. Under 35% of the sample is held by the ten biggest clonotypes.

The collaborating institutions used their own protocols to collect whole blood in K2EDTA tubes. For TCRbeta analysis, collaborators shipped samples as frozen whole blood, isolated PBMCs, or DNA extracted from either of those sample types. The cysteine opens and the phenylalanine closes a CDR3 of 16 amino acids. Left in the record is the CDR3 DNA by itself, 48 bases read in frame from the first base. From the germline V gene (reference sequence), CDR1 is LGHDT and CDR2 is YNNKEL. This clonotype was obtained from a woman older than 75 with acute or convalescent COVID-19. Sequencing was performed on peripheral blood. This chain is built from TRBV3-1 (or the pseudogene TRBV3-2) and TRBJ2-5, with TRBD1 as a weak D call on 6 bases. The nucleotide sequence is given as TGTGCCAGCAGCGAAGATTGGGGACAAAAAGCTGAGACCCAGTACTTC. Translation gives CASSEDWGQKAETQYF.